The T cell receptor (beta chain) described here comes from a study of blood T cells in healthy people across ages. General observations from the study: When one million T cells were used, diversity estimates were thought to be underestimates. Without sorted subsets, naive and antigen-experienced compartments could not be conclusively compared.

Researchers collected approximately 9.5 milliliters of peripheral blood from every single donor. Germline V gene sequence: CDR1 MDHEN, CDR2 SYDVKM. V dropped 6 bases and J dropped 8 bases, with 21 bases sitting between them. The CDR3 spans 15 residues. As regards this clonotype: Its matching antigen is unknown.

Through a sample-barcoded 5' primer and a J-beta primer mix, a second PCR was run for roughly 6 to 11 cycles. Any given sample supplied a minimum of 3 million CDR3-containing paired-end reads. TCRdb passed the 5' RACE reads through MiXCR, listing each CDR3 protein once. The top ten hold approximately 40% of the sample, which has around 750,000 distinct CDR3 sequences, around half seen once. The sequence derives from a man older than 75 in good health. This rearrangement joins TRBV28 to TRBJ2-3; TRBD1 or TRBD2 may be the D gene (5 bases each). Sequencing was done on a sample of blood. The CDR3 sequence is CASSIISRGVGTQYF. DNA for the CDR3: TGTGCCAGCAGCATCATCTCTCGAGGGGTGGGTACGCAGTATTTT.